This entry lists 30 T cell receptor beta chains sequenced from one sample in a study of blood T cell repertoires in COVID-19. Sequencing used immunoSEQ multiplex PCR; TCRdb keeps in-frame clones, though not all of them. The sample comprises about 58,000 clones, around nine tenths of which are singletons, and 13% to 15% rests with the top ten. Sequenced: peripheral blood. The receptors here all came from a woman aged 60-75 years with active COVID-19.

In this sample, this clone turned up a few times. The DNA of the CDR3 is TGTGCCAGCAGCTTGACTAGGTACCGGACAGGAAAAGCTGGAAACACCATATATTTT. Translation: CASSLTRYRTGKAGNTIYF. The chain recombines TRBV7-8 with TRBJ1-3, with 7 bases lining up with TRBD1. This CDR3 spans 19 amino acids. Germline CDR1 SGHVS, CDR2 FQNEAQ. V lost 3 bases, J lost 2 bases, and 16 bases stayed unmatched.

The chain is built from TRBV5-1 and TRBJ2-3; a possible D gene is TRBD2 (5 bases). The germline V gene encodes CDR1 SGHRS and CDR2 YFSETQ. V dropped 2 bases and J dropped 3 bases, with 13 bases sitting between them. This CDR3 has 15 residues. CDR3 protein: CASSFLGKATDTQYF. Written as DNA, the CDR3 is TGCGCCAGCAGCTTCCTCGGGAAAGCGACAGATACGCAGTATTTT.

The V gene is TRBV10-1, the J gene TRBJ2-1; D gene unclear. V was clipped by 6 bases and J by 7 bases, with 10 bases between them. This CDR3 has 12 amino acids. Germline assignment: CDR1 WNHNN and CDR2 SYGVQD (reference sequence). The CDR3: CASSPGLNEQFF. The DNA for the CDR3 is TGCGCCAGCAGCCCAGGCCTAAATGAGCAGTTCTTC.

The chain links TRBV5-1 to TRBJ2-1; 8 nucleotides match TRBD2. The CDR3 runs 15 residues. Germline V lookup: CDR1 SGHRS, CDR2 YFSETQ. With 0 bases clipped from V and 3 bases from J, the junction kept 2 bases outside the gene matches. Written as DNA, the CDR3 is TGCGCCAGCAGCTTGGCGGGGGGGCTCTACAATGAGCAGTTCTTC. It codes for CASSLAGGLYNEQFF.

This clone came up a few times. The chain has TRBV9 and TRBJ1-2; TRBD1 agrees at 12 bases. Trimming removed 4 bases from V and 6 bases from J; junction bases left unmatched: 16. The CDR3 totals 18 residues. Germline-derived CDR1 and CDR2 are SGDLS and YYNGEE. This CDR3 is CASSPRTGTGGLVDGYTF. In DNA, the CDR3 is TGTGCCAGCAGCCCACGAACCGGGACAGGGGGCTTGGTCGATGGCTACACCTTC.

The chain is built from TRBV6-5 and TRBJ1-2; D possibly corresponds to TRBD1 (5 bases). Germline CDR1 reads MNHEY; CDR2 reads SVGAGI. The V and J ends lost 7 bases and 4 bases respectively, with 13 bases between them. The CDR3 is 13 residues long. CDR3 loop: CASTNGGTYGYTF. The CDR3 DNA reads TGTGCCAGCACCAACGGGGGAACCTATGGCTACACCTTC.

The chain's CDR3 is CASSLPLAGSSYNEQFF. The CDR3 DNA reads as TGCGCCAGCAGCTTGCCTCTAGCGGGGAGCTCCTACAATGAGCAGTTCTTC. The chain links TRBV5-1 to TRBJ2-1; 9 bases are a match to TRBD2. Germline-derived CDR1 and CDR2 are SGHRS and YFSETQ. The V segment lost 1 base and the J segment 0 bases; nucleotides outside the gene matches: 5. There are 17 residues in the CDR3.

The gene calls are TRBV14 and TRBJ1-3; D unclear. The CDR3 has 15 amino acids. Trimming took 1 base from V and 2 from J, leaving 9 bases between them. The germline V gene encodes CDR1 SGHDN and CDR2 FVKESK. The CDR3 nucleotides read TGTGCCAGCAGCCAAGGCGGAGGGACTGGAAACACCATATATTTT. Encoded protein: CASSQGGGTGNTIYF. The full variable domain, its missing parts supplied by reference TRBV14 and TRBJ1-3, is EAGVTQFPSHSVIEKGQTVTLRCDPISGHDNLYWYRRVMGKEIKFLLHFVKESKQDESGMPNNRFLAERTGGTYSTLKVQPAELEDSGVYFCASSQGGGTGNTIYFGEGSWLTVV.

In its sample, this clone was seen once. The chain employs TRBV5-1 and TRBJ1-4; perhaps TRBD1 as D (5 bases). The ends were cut back, 0 bases at V and 6 bases at J, with 9 bases in the middle. The length of the CDR3 is 14 residues. The germline V gene has CDR1 SGHRS and CDR2 YFSETQ. The CDR3 region is CASSLGQLDEKLFF. CDR3 sequence (DNA): TGCGCCAGCAGCTTGGGACAGCTAGATGAAAAACTGTTTTTT. Using reference TRBV5-1 and TRBJ1-4 for the parts outside the CDR3, the full variable domain is KAGVTQTPRYLIKTRGQQVTLSCSPISGHRSVSWYQQTPGQGLQFLFEYFSETQRNKGNFPGRFSGRQFSNSRSEMNVSTLELGDSALYLCASSLGQLDEKLFFGSGTQLSVL.

At least ten counts were recorded for this clone. The chain's CDR3 is CASSQDHPSTEMGLRFF. CDR3 in DNA: TGTGCCAGCAGCCAAGACCATCCAAGTACTGAGATGGGCTTGAGGTTCTTC. The chain couples TRBV3-1 (or the pseudogene TRBV3-2) to TRBJ2-1; D is uncertain. V was cut by 0 bases and J by 15 bases, with 27 bases left in between. The CDR3 spans 17 residues. The germline gives CDR1 LGHDT, CDR2 YNNKEL (reference sequence).

This clone was detected only once. V gene TRBV2 combines with J gene TRBJ1-4; tentative D call: TRBD1 (5 bases). V gave up 5 bases and J gave up 10 bases, with 14 bases separating them. CDR1 and CDR2 from the germline V gene are SNHLY and FYNNEI. This CDR3 contains 13 residues. DNA for the CDR3: TGTGCCAGCAGTTTTGAGGAGGGGCGAAAACTGTTTTTT. Amino acid sequence: CASSFEEGRKLFF.

The gene calls are TRBV5-1 and TRBJ1-1, with a possible D match to TRBD1 (6 bases). CDR1 is SGHRS and CDR2 is YFSETQ in the germline V gene. There are 14 residues in the CDR3. The V end lost 8 bases, the J end lost 1 base, and 15 bases lay between the germline ends. This CDR3 is CASRPGQENTEAFF. The CDR3 DNA reads TGCGCCAGTCGGCCGGGACAAGAGAACACTGAAGCTTTCTTT.

The rearrangement joins TRBV7-2 to TRBJ1-2, with D possibly TRBD1 on 5 matching bases. Germline V gene data show CDR1 as SGHTA and CDR2 as FQGNSA. This CDR3 comprises 13 residues. Trimming removed 5 bases from V and 0 bases from J, with 7 bases in between. The CDR3, as DNA: TGTGCCAGCAGCCGGACATCTAACTATGGCTACACCTTC. Amino acid sequence: CASSRTSNYGYTF.

The gene calls are TRBV2 and TRBJ2-7, with 10 bases that match TRBD1. CDR1 and CDR2 from the germline V gene are SNHLY and FYNNEI. The J segment lost 1 base and the V segment lost 6 bases, leaving 6 bases of the junction unmatched. The CDR3 spans 15 residues. The CDR3 bases are TGTGCCAGCAGGAAGGACAGGGGGGGGTCCTACGAGCAGTACTTC. Its protein is CASRKDRGGSYEQYF.

CDR3 loop: CASSFLISSGNEQFF. The DNA for the CDR3 is TGTGCCAGCAGCTTCCTAATATCTAGCGGCAATGAGCAGTTCTTC. The V call is TRBV7-9, the J call TRBJ2-1; 7 bases map to TRBD2. Germline V gene sequence: CDR1 SEHNR, CDR2 FQNEAQ (reference sequence). This CDR3 has 15 amino acids. V lost 3 bases and J lost 6; bases outside the gene matches: 8.

The chain is built from TRBV5-4 and TRBJ1-4; 8 bases agree with TRBD1. The CDR3 is 15 residues long. CDR1 SGHNT and CDR2 YYREEE come from the germline V gene (reference sequence). Unmatched junction bases numbered 9, after V lost 4 bases and J lost 7 bases. The CDR3 region is CASSQSTGDFEKLFF. The CDR3 DNA sequence: TGTGCCAGCAGCCAATCGACAGGGGACTTTGAAAAACTGTTTTTT. Complete variable domain (other parts from reference TRBV5-4 and TRBJ1-4): ETGVTQSPTHLIKTRGQQVTLRCSSQSGHNTVSWYQQALGQGPQFIFQYYREEENGRGNFPPRFSGLQFPNYSSELNVNALELDDSALYLCASSQSTGDFEKLFFGSGTQLSVL.

The chain joins TRBV5-1 to TRBJ2-3; tentative D call: TRBD1 (5 bases). Germline CDR1 is SGHRS and CDR2 is YFSETQ. The length of the CDR3 is 15 residues. The V end lost 3 bases, the J end lost 7 bases, and 18 bases lay between the germline ends. In DNA, the CDR3 is TGCGCCAGCAGCTCTCTAGGACATCCACGAAATACGCAGTATTTT. Its protein is CASSSLGHPRNTQYF.

This sequence joins TRBV4-2 and TRBJ2-3; D is unresolved. The ends were cut back, 1 base at V and 2 bases at J, with 7 bases in the middle. This CDR3 region has 14 residues. CDR1 is LGHNA and CDR2 is YNFKEQ in the germline V gene. CDR3 sequence: CASSQVTYTDTQYF. DNA of the CDR3: TGTGCCAGCAGCCAAGTAACATACACAGATACGCAGTATTTT.

V gene TRBV29-1 combines with J gene TRBJ1-1; no clear D gene. V was trimmed by 4 bases and J by 1 base, leaving 4 bases between them. This CDR3 spans 11 amino acids. In germline, CDR1 is SQVTM, CDR2 ANQGSEA. CDR3 protein: CSVVKNTEAFF. Written as DNA, the CDR3 is TGCAGCGTTGTAAAGAACACTGAAGCTTTCTTT.

V is TRBV3-1 (or the pseudogene TRBV3-2) and J is TRBJ2-5, with TRBD2 matching 10 bases. After removal of 8 bases from V and 1 base from J, the junction contained 1 base not matched to a gene. This CDR3 comprises 13 residues. CDR1 and CDR2 from the germline V gene are LGHDT and YNNKEL (reference sequence). The CDR3 sequence: CASLAGAQETQYF. CDR3 coding DNA: TGTGCCAGCCTAGCGGGGGCCCAAGAGACCCAGTACTTC.

This chain uses TRBV9 with TRBJ2-1; D is unclear. This CDR3 region has 18 residues. The V gene's germline CDR1 is SGDLS and CDR2 YYNGEE. V shed 1 base and J shed 4 bases, with 21 bases lying between them. DNA of the CDR3: TGTGCCAGCAGCGTAACCCTACTGACTCCCGCGGAGTACAATGAGCAGTTCTTC. As protein: CASSVTLLTPAEYNEQFF.

The CDR3 DNA follows: TGTGCCAGCAGCCCGCTAGCACTAGCGGGGGGCCAGGAAGAGACCCAGTACTTC. This sequence encodes CASSPLALAGGQEETQYF. The rearrangement uses TRBV7-2 and TRBJ2-5, with 12 bases that match TRBD2. CDR1 and CDR2 from the germline V gene are SGHTA and FQGNSA. The CDR3 covers 18 residues. The V and J ends lost 5 bases and 3 bases, in that order; junction bases with no gene match: 13. Based on the CDR3 plus reference TRBV7-2 and TRBJ2-5, the full variable domain is GAGVSQSPSNKVTEKGKDVELRCDPISGHTALYWYRQSLGQGLEFLIYFQGNSAPDKSGLPSDRFSAERTGGSVSTLTIQRTQQEDSAVYLCASSPLALAGGQEETQYFGPGTRLLVL.

This chain uses TRBV19 with TRBJ1-4, with TRBD1 as a possible D gene (6 bases). Trimming removed 11 bases at V and 2 bases at J, with 12 bases between. The CDR3 has 13 residues. CDR1 is LNHDA, CDR2 SQIVND, per germline (reference sequence). CDR3 bases: TGTGCCTACGGGGGGCCGACTAATGAAAAACTGTTTTTT. Translating gives CAYGGPTNEKLFF.

The CDR3 reads CASSLEFNTEAFF. In nucleotides, the CDR3 is TGTGCCAGCAGCTTAGAGTTTAACACTGAAGCTTTCTTT. This chain joins TRBV7-3 and TRBJ1-1, with unresolved D. The V gene's germline CDR1 is SGHTA and CDR2 FQGTGA. This CDR3 region has 13 residues. V dropped 2 bases and J dropped 2 bases, with 6 bases sitting between them.

The chain employs TRBV11-2 and TRBJ2-7, with 7 bases lining up with TRBD1. The junction had 8 bases not matched to a gene; V was cut back by 8 bases and J by 7 bases. Germline V CDR1 and CDR2: SGHAT, FQNNGV. The CDR3 is made up of 12 amino acids. CDR3 sequence: CASGTGVREQYF. The DNA for the CDR3 is TGTGCCAGCGGAACAGGGGTGAGGGAGCAGTACTTC.

This clone was seen a single time. The chain couples TRBV15 to TRBJ2-5, with D unclear. The CDR3 totals 14 residues. Trimming shortened V by 1 base and J by 2 bases, and 8 bases separated the two germline ends. Germline V gene sequence: CDR1 LNHNV, CDR2 YYDKDF (reference sequence). The CDR3 DNA reads as TGTGCCACCAGCAGAGTTGGCAGGCAAGAGACCCAGTACTTC. Translating gives CATSRVGRQETQYF.

Concerning this clone itself: At one end the junction does not follow the germline gene, possibly because of a read error. V usage is TRBV3-1 (or the pseudogene TRBV3-2) and J usage is TRBJ1-6; 7 nucleotides match TRBD1. CDR1 and CDR2 from the germline V gene are LGHDT and YNNKEL (reference sequence). The CDR3 contains 11 residues. The CDR3 nucleotides read TGTGCCAGCAGCAATTCGGGGACAGCTTACTTT. Protein: CASSNSGTAYF.

The chain is built from TRBV28 and TRBJ1-1; no clear D. This CDR3 spans 14 amino acids. Germline V gene sequence: CDR1 MDHEN, CDR2 SYDVKM. The V end was cut by 8 bases, the J end by 3 bases, with 16 bases between. The CDR3 here is CASLLSPADTEAFF. In DNA form, the CDR3 reads TGTGCCAGCCTACTATCCCCGGCAGACACTGAAGCTTTCTTT.

V usage is TRBV5-8 and J usage is TRBJ2-3, with D possibly being TRBD2 (7 bases). In germline, CDR1 is SGHTS, CDR2 YDEGEE. The CDR3 covers 16 residues. V shed 4 bases and J shed 4 bases, with 19 bases lying between them. The CDR3 sequence is CASSDWGGAKADTQYF. The CDR3, as DNA: TGTGCCAGCAGCGATTGGGGGGGCGCCAAGGCAGATACGCAGTATTTT.

The gene calls are TRBV5-4 and TRBJ1-2; maybe TRBD1 (6 bases). The germline CDR1 and CDR2 sequences are SGHNT and YYREEE (reference sequence). The ends were cut back, 6 bases at V and 5 bases at J, with 17 bases in the middle. CDR3 length: 14 residues. CDR3: CASISHREFYGYTF. The CDR3 nucleotides are TGTGCCAGCATCTCCCACAGGGAATTTTATGGCTACACCTTC. Full variable domain (missing parts from reference TRBV5-4 and TRBJ1-2): ETGVTQSPTHLIKTRGQQVTLRCSSQSGHNTVSWYQQALGQGPQFIFQYYREEENGRGNFPPRFSGLQFPNYSSELNVNALELDDSALYLCASISHREFYGYTFGSGTRLTVV.